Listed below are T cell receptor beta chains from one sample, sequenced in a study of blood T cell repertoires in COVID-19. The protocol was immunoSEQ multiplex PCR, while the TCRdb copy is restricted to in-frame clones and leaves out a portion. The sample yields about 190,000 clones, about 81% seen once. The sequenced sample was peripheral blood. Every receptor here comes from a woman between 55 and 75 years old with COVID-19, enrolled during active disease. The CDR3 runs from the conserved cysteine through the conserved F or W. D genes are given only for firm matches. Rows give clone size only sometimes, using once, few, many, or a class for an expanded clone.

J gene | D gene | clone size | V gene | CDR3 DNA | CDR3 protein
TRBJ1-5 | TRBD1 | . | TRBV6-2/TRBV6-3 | TGTGCCAGCAGTTACTCGGGACAGGGGGCACGACAGCCCCAGCATTTT | CASSYSGQGARQPQHF
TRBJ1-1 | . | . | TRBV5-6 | TGTGCCAGCAGCCCGACCCGCGGAGGGACTGAAGCTTTCTTT | CASSPTRGGTEAFF
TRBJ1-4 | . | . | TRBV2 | TGTGCCAGCAGGGGGGACATTATGAATGAAAAACTGTTTTTT | CASRGDIMNEKLFF
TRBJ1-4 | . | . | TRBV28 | TGTGCCAGCAGTCCCCAGGGTTTTGCAACTAATGAAAAACTGTTTTTT | CASSPQGFATNEKLFF
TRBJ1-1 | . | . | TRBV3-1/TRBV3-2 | TGTGCCAGCAGCCAAGGGACCGAGGGAAACACTGAAGCTTTCTTT | CASSQGTEGNTEAFF
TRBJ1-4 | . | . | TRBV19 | TGTGCCACCAGGGACATTTTTGAAAAACTGTTTTTT | CATRDIFEKLFF
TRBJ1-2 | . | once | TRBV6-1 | TGTGCCAGCAGTGAGCGGGACTCATTTTCTGGCTACACCTTC | CASSERDSFSGYTF
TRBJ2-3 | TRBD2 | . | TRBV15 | TGTGCCACCAGCAGAGAGTCGGGACTAGTCACAGATACGCAGTATTTT | CATSRESGLVTDTQYF
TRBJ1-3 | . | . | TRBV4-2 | TGTGCCAGCAGCCCAGTTCCGGGGGTCATCTCTGGAAACACCATATATTTT | CASSPVPGVISGNTIYF
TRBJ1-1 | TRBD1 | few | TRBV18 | TGTGCCAGCTCACCTTCGACAGGGTGGGATACTGAAGCTTTCTTT | CASSPSTGWDTEAFF
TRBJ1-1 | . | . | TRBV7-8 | TGTGCCAGCAGCCCCGACCTAGGCCACACTGAAGCTTTCTTT | CASSPDLGHTEAFF
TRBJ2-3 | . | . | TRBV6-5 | TGTGCCAGCAGTTACGGCGGGCCCATGGATACGCAGTATTTT | CASSYGGPMDTQYF
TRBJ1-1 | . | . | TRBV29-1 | TGCAGCGTTGAGCGTATGGCGCGGTCTGATGAAGCTTTCTTT | CSVERMARSDEAFF
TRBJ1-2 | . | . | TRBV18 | TGTGCCAGCTCACCAGGAGGAGGTGGCTACACCTTC | CASSPGGGGYTF
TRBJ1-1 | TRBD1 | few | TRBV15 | TGTGCCACCAGCAGAGATCGGACAGGGCTTGAAGCTTTCTTT | CATSRDRTGLEAFF
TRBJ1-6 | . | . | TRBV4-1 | TGCGCCAGCAGCCAACTCGATCTATTTTCACTTAATTCACCCCTCCACTTT | CASSQLDLFSLNSPLHF
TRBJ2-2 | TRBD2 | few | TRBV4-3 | TGCGCCAGCAGCCAAGATAGTTTAGCGGGAGGGAAGAACACCGGGGAGCTGTTTTTT | CASSQDSLAGGKNTGELFF